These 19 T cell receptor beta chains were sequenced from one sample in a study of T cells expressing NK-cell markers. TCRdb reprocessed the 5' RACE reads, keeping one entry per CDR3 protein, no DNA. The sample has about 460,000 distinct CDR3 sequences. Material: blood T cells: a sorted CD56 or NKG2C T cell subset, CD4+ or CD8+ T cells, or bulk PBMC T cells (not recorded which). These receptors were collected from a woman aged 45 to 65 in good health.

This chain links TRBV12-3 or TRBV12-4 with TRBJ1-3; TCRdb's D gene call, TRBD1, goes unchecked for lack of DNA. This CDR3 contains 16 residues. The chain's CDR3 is CASRLGGETSGNTIYF.

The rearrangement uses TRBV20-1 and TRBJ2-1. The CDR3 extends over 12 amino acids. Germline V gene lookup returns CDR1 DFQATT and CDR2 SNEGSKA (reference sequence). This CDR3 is CSASPDLDEQFF.

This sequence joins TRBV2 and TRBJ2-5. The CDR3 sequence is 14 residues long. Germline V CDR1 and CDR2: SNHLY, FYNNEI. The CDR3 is CASSEWFQKETQYF.

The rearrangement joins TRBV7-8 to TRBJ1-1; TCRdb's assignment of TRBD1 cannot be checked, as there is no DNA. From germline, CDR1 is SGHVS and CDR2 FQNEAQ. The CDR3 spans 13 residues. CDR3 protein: CASTRGKGTEAFF.

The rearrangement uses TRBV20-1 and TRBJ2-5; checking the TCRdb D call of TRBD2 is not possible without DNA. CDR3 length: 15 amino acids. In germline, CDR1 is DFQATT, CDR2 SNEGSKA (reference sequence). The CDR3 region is CSAQPAGSRLETQYF.

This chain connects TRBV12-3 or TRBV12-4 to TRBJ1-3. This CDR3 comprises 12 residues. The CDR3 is CASSFSGNTIYF.

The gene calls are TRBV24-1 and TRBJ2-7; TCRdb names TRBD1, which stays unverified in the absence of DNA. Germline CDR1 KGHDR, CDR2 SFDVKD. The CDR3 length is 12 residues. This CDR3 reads CATSEVTGPQYF.

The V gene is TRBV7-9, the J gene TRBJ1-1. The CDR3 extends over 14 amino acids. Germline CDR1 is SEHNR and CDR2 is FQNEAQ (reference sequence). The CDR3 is CASSLVSGFAEAFF.

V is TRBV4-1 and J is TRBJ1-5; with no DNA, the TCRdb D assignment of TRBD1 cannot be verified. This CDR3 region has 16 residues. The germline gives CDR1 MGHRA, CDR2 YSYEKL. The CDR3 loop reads CASSQVAGQTNQPQHF.

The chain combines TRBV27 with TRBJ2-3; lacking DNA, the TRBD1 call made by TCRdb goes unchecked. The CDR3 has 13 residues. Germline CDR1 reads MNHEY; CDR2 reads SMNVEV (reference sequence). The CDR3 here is CASSHRGGDTQYF.

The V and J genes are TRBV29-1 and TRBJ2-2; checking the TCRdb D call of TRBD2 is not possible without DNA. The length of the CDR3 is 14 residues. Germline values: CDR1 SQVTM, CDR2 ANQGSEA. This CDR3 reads CSVVEGSRTGELFF.

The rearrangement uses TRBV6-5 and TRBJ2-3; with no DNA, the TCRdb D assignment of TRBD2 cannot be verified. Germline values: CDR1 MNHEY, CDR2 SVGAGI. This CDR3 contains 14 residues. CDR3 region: CASRRREFTDTQYF.

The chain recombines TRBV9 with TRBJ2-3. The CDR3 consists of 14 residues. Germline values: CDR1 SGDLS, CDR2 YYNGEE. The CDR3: CASSAGDYTDTQYF.

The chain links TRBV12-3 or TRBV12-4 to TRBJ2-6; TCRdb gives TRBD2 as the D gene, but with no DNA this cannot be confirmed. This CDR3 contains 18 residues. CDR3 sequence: CASIRGLAGASGANVLTF.

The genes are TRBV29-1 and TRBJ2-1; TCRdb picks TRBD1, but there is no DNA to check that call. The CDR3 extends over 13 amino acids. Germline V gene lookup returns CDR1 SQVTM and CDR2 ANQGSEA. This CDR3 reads CSVGRAGGNEQFF.

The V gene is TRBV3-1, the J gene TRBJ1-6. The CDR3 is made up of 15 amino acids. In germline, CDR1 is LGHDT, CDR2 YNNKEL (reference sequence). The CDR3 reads CASSQDLARNSPLHF.

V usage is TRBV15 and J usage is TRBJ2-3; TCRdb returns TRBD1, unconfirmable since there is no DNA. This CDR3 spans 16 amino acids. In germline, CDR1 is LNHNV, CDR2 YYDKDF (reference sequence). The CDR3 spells CATSRRQGASTDTQYF. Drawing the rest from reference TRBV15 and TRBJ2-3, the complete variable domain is DAMVIQNPRYQVTQFGKPVTLSCSQTLNHNVMYWYQQKSSQAPKLLFHYYDKDFNNEADTPDNFQSRRPNTSFCFLDIRSPGLGDTAMYLCATSRRQGASTDTQYFGPGTRLTVL.

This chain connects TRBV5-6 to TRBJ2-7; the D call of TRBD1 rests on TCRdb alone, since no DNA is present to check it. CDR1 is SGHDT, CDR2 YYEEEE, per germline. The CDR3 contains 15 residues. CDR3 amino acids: CASSLDRYLVYEQYF.

This chain's CDR3 is CASGIPVARSGQFF. The rearrangement uses TRBV6-1 and TRBJ2-1. There are 14 residues in the CDR3. In germline, CDR1 is MNHNS, CDR2 SASEGT.